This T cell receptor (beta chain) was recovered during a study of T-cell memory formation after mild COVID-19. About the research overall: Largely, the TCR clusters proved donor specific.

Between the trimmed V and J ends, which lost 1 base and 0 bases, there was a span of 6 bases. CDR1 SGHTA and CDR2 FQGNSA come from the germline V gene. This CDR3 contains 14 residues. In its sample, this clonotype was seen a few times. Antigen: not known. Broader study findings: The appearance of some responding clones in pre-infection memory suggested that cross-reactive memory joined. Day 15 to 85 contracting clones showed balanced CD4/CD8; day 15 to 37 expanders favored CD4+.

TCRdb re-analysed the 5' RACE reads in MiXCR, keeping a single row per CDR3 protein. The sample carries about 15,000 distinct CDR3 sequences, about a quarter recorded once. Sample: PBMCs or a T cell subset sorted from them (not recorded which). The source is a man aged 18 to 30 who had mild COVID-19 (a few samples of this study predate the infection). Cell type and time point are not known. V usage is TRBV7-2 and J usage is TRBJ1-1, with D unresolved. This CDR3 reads CASSLGSLNTEAFF. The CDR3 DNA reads TGTGCCAGCAGCTTAGGGAGTCTGAACACTGAAGCTTTCTTT.